The 30 T cell receptor beta chains presented below share a single source sample, sequenced in a study of CD8+CD57+ T cells in acquired aplastic anemia (dated by TCRdb to 2016 to 2018). The run used an Illumina HiSeq 2000. Genomic DNA served as template for TCR beta VDJ combination and CDR3 sequence profiling. TCRdb's own reprocessing of the public reads used fastp at Q25 and MiXCR and kept productive beta chains. Each CDR3 protein appears once, grouped with its most common genes and DNA. This sample lists some 120,000 distinct CDR3 sequences; about 48% were detected once. The ten largest make up about 2.3% of the sample. The source material was sorted CD4+, CD8+, or CD8+CD57+ T cells (not recorded which) from PBMCs. The receptors come from a human donor in good health, serving as a control.

This clonotype is a singleton in its sample. The V and J genes are TRBV9 and TRBJ1-3; 7 bases agree with TRBD1. CDR1 SGDLS and CDR2 YYNGEE come from the germline V gene. The trim removed 3 bases at V and 4 bases at J, leaving 10 bases unmatched. The CDR3 sequence is 16 residues long. CDR3 residues: CASSETGPAAGNTIYF. CDR3 in DNA: TGTGCCAGCAGCGAGACAGGGCCCGCGGCAGGAAACACCATATATTTT.

Worth noting for this clonotype: This CDR3 is missing its conserved last phenylalanine or tryptophan, likely due to a read error. This chain connects TRBV27 to TRBJ2-1; D is unclear. The V end lost 8 bases, the J end lost 3 bases, and 11 bases lay between the germline ends. Germline loops: CDR1 MNHEY, CDR2 SMNVEV (reference sequence). The CDR3 extends over 13 amino acids. The CDR3 sequence is CASGRAGYNEQFS. The CDR3 DNA sequence: TGTGCCAGCGGACGGGCAGGCTACAATGAGCAGTTCTCC.

This clonotype showed up many times. The rearrangement links TRBV13 to TRBJ2-7, with 7 bases identical to TRBD1. The trim removed 0 bases at V and 6 bases at J, leaving 5 bases unmatched. CDR3 length: 14 residues. Germline loops: CDR1 PRHDT, CDR2 FYEKMQ (reference sequence). CDR3 protein: CASSLGTGACEQYF. Written as DNA, the CDR3 is TGTGCCAGCAGCTTAGGTACAGGGGCCTGCGAGCAGTACTTC.

This clonotype was detected many times. This chain links TRBV20-1 with TRBJ2-4; D not resolved. V gave up 0 bases and J gave up 9 bases, with 6 bases separating them. The germline gives CDR1 DFQATT, CDR2 SNEGSKA (reference sequence). The CDR3 spans 11 residues. CDR3 nucleotides: TGCAGTGCTAGAGATAAGACCATTCAGTACTTC. Translated: CSARDKTIQYF.

The sample holds many counts of this clonotype. The genes are TRBV5-8 and TRBJ1-2; D call uncertain. The CDR3 consists of 15 residues. Trimming removed 2 bases at V and 6 bases at J, with 17 bases between. Germline V gives CDR1 SGHTS, CDR2 YDEGEE. In DNA, the CDR3 is TGTGCCAGCAGCTTCTCAGGACTCCGGGTGAATGGCTACACCTTC. Amino acid sequence: CASSFSGLRVNGYTF.

V and J are TRBV20-1 and TRBJ2-3, with TRBD2 as a possible D gene (6 bases). This CDR3 has 14 amino acids. The V gene's germline CDR1 is DFQATT and CDR2 SNEGSKA (reference sequence). V was shortened by 3 bases and J by 6 bases, with 16 bases between the two germline ends. This CDR3 is CSASPGGIRDTQYF. The DNA for the CDR3 is TGCAGTGCTAGCCCCGGGGGTATTCGGGATACGCAGTATTTT.

This clonotype was recorded many times. The chain links TRBV5-5 to TRBJ1-1; 8 bases match TRBD1. Trimming removed 0 bases from V and 1 base from J; junction bases left unmatched: 11. Germline V lookup: CDR1 SGHKS, CDR2 YYEKEE (reference sequence). There are 18 residues in the CDR3. The CDR3, as DNA: TGTGCCAGCAGCTTGGCCGGACAGGGTCTCGTTCGGAACACTGAAGCTTTCTTT. As protein: CASSLAGQGLVRNTEAFF.

This clonotype was counted at least ten times. The J gene is TRBJ2-1, the V gene TRBV7-7, with D perhaps matching TRBD1 (5 bases). This CDR3 has 14 amino acids. Germline values: CDR1 SSHAT, CDR2 FNYEAQ (reference sequence). Deletions cut 1 base from V and 6 bases from J, with 10 bases between. The DNA for the CDR3 is TGTGCCAGCAGCTTAGAACAGGCTAGCAATGAGCAGTTCTTC. Encoded protein: CASSLEQASNEQFF.

Here the CDR3 reads CSATDRRRSGNTIYF. The CDR3 coding sequence is TGCAGTGCGACAGACAGGCGTCGTTCTGGAAACACCATATATTTT. The chain joins TRBV20-1 to TRBJ1-3; D is possibly TRBD1 (6 bases). Germline CDR1 is DFQATT and CDR2 is SNEGSKA (reference sequence). The V end was cut by 6 bases, the J end by 1 base, with 16 bases between. The CDR3 has 15 amino acids.

This clonotype was recorded at least ten times. V usage is TRBV7-3 and J usage is TRBJ2-2; no reliable D call. Trimming cost V 1 base and J 1 base, with 4 bases left between them. The CDR3 length is 14 residues. The germline V gene has CDR1 SGHTA and CDR2 FQGTGA. The CDR3 DNA follows: TGTGCCAGCAGCTTAAATATGAACACCGGGGAGCTGTTTTTT. Its protein is CASSLNMNTGELFF.

The chain couples TRBV2 to TRBJ1-2, with 7 bases aligning to TRBD1. Losses at the gene ends were 8 bases for V and 6 bases for J; bases not matched to a gene: 6. The length of the CDR3 is 12 residues. The germline V gene has CDR1 SNHLY and CDR2 FYNNEI. CDR3 sequence: CASEGGYDGYTF. The CDR3 coding sequence is TGTGCCAGCGAAGGGGGCTACGATGGCTACACCTTC.

A few counts support this clonotype. With a much larger clone just one base away, this may be a read error. The genes are TRBV6-6 and TRBJ2-5; D not certain. Germline V gives CDR1 MNHNY, CDR2 SVGAGI (reference sequence). V was shortened by 6 bases and J by 11 bases, with 13 bases between the two germline ends. The CDR3 is 11 amino acids. The CDR3 coding sequence is TGTGCCAGCAGGCAATACAATGAGCAGTACTTC. Translated, it gives CASRQYNEQYF.

The V and J genes are TRBV19 and TRBJ2-7; 8 bases agree with TRBD1. The CDR3 contains 14 residues. Looked up from germline, CDR1 is LNHDA and CDR2 is SQIVND (reference sequence). The V and J ends lost 1 base and 2 bases, in that order; junction bases with no gene match: 1. The DNA of the CDR3 is TGTGCCAGTAGTATAGGGACAGGGACCTACGAGCAGTACTTC. This sequence encodes CASSIGTGTYEQYF.

This clonotype was seen just once. This chain uses TRBV10-3 with TRBJ1-5, with a possible D match to TRBD1 (6 bases). The germline CDR1 and CDR2 sequences are ENHRY and SYGVKD. Trimming shortened V by 3 bases and J by 9 bases, and 15 bases separated the two germline ends. There are 14 residues in the CDR3. For the CDR3, the DNA is TGTGCCATCAGTGACGGGACACCCGACGGGCCCCAGCATTTT. Translated, it gives CAISDGTPDGPQHF.

This chain joins TRBV7-9 and TRBJ2-7, with TRBD2 identical over 9 bases. CDR1 is SEHNR, CDR2 FQNEAQ, per germline (reference sequence). The CDR3 covers 13 residues. The CDR3 protein is CASGTSWAYEQYF. CDR3 DNA: TGTGCTAGCGGGACTAGCTGGGCCTACGAGCAGTACTTC.

The rearrangement links TRBV2 to TRBJ1-2; D is possibly TRBD1 (6 bases). Germline V CDR1 and CDR2: SNHLY, FYNNEI. The CDR3 covers 9 residues. With 10 bases removed from V and 12 bases from J, the gap between germline ends came to 12 bases. In DNA, the CDR3 is TGTGCCACTCGGGGGGCTCACACCTTC. The encoded protein is CATRGAHTF.

J is TRBJ2-1 and V is TRBV10-3; 10 bases are a match to TRBD2. The CDR3 is 17 residues long. Germline V CDR1 and CDR2: ENHRY, SYGVKD. V lost 2 bases to trimming and J lost 1 base; unmatched junction nucleotides: 5. The CDR3 loop is CAISELAGVGSYNEQFF. The CDR3 bases are TGTGCCATCAGTGAGCTAGCGGGGGTTGGGTCCTACAATGAGCAGTTCTTC.

The rearrangement links TRBV11-3 to TRBJ2-2, with 13 bases lining up with TRBD2. CDR3 size: 16 residues. The V gene's germline CDR1 is SGHNT and CDR2 YENEEA. V shed 5 bases, J shed 6 bases, and the junction held 6 bases outside the gene matches. CDR3 loop: CASSPGLAGLAGELFF. The CDR3, as DNA: TGTGCCAGCAGCCCGGGACTAGCGGGGTTGGCCGGGGAGCTGTTTTTT. The whole variable domain, filled in from reference TRBV11-3 and TRBJ2-2, reads EAGVVQSPRYKIIEKKQPVAFWCNPISGHNTLYWYLQNLGQGPELLIRYENEEAVDDSQLPKDRFSAERLKGVDSTLKIQPAELGDSAVYLCASSPGLAGLAGELFFGEGSRLTVL.

On this clonotype itself: At one end, the junction sequence differs from germline, possibly due to a read error. For the CDR3, the DNA is TGCAGAGTGATTCCGGGACGGATTTTT. Its translation: CRVIPGRIF. The genes are TRBV20-1 and TRBJ1-3; D might be TRBD1 (5 bases). Germline CDR1 and CDR2: DFQATT and SNEGSKA (reference sequence). The CDR3 extends over 9 amino acids.

As regards this clonotype: The junction shows a germline mismatch at one end, possibly a read error. V is TRBV15 and J is TRBJ1-5; TRBD1 agrees at 7 bases. The germline V gene encodes CDR1 LNHNV and CDR2 YYDKDF (reference sequence). CDR3 length: 14 residues. The chain's CDR3 is CATSVGGTDGDQRF. The CDR3 DNA is TGTGCCACCAGCGTAGGGGGGACAGATGGCGACCAGCGTTTT.

There are a few counts of this clonotype. This chain links TRBV2 with TRBJ1-5; a possible D gene is TRBD1 (5 bases). CDR1 and CDR2 (germline): SNHLY, FYNNEI. Trimming left V 5 bases short and J 5 bases short, with 13 bases between. The CDR3 length is 14 residues. The CDR3 spells CASSPDSEHQPQHF. Here the CDR3 DNA reads TGTGCCAGCAGTCCTGACAGCGAACATCAGCCCCAGCATTTT.

CDR3: CASQTEGYTF. The CDR3 DNA is TGTGCCAGTCAAACTGAAGGCTACACCTTC. The V gene is TRBV19, the J gene TRBJ1-2; D unclear. The CDR3 is made up of 10 amino acids. Germline assignment: CDR1 LNHDA and CDR2 SQIVND (reference sequence). V was cut by 8 bases and J by 8 bases, with 9 bases left in between.

The chain employs TRBV10-2 and TRBJ2-7; D may be TRBD2 (5 bases). CDR1 and CDR2 (germline): WSHSY, SAAADI. CDR3 length: 13 amino acids. V was clipped by 3 bases and J by 3 bases, with 9 bases between them. The CDR3 protein is CASSDGGIYEQYF. Written as DNA, the CDR3 is TGCGCCAGCAGTGACGGAGGAATCTACGAGCAGTACTTC.

The V gene is TRBV15, the J gene TRBJ2-3, with 9 positions matching TRBD2. Per the germline V gene, CDR1 is LNHNV and CDR2 is YYDKDF (reference sequence). This CDR3 has 14 residues. V lost 8 bases, J lost 1 base, and 4 bases stayed unmatched. CDR3 coding DNA: TGTGCCACCGGGGGCGGGGGGGGCACAGATACGCAGTATTTT. Protein product: CATGGGGGTDTQYF.

This clonotype was seen at least ten times. This chain connects TRBV6-1 to TRBJ1-1; D not resolved. CDR3 length equals 12 residues. The germline V and J ends were trimmed by 5 bases and 3 bases, with 7 bases remaining between them. CDR1 MNHNS and CDR2 SASEGT come from the germline V gene. CDR3 in DNA: TGTGCCAGCAGTAGAGGTTACACTGAAGCTTTCTTT. This sequence encodes CASSRGYTEAFF.

This chain links TRBV4-2 with TRBJ1-2, with 10 bases identical to TRBD1. Germline V gene lookup returns CDR1 LGHNA and CDR2 YNFKEQ. This CDR3 is built from 18 residues. The V and J ends lost 6 bases and 1 base, in that order; junction bases with no gene match: 14. CDR3 DNA sequence: TGTGCCAGCAGGCAACCTCGGGACAGGGGTACCATTAACTATGGCTACACCTTC. Residues: CASRQPRDRGTINYGYTF.

This clonotype was seen repeatedly, ten times or more. The chain joins TRBV7-3 to TRBJ2-3; possible D gene TRBD2, 5 bases. Germline lookup yields CDR1 SGHTA and CDR2 FQGTGA. Trimming shortened V by 6 bases and J by 4 bases, and 11 bases separated the two germline ends. The CDR3 covers 13 residues. The CDR3 sequence is CASSPPRADTQYF. CDR3 DNA sequence: TGTGCCAGCAGTCCTCCGAGGGCAGATACGCAGTATTTT.

This clonotype was counted at least ten times. V and J are TRBV7-9 and TRBJ1-1; TRBD1 agrees at 7 bases. This CDR3 spans 15 amino acids. Per germline, CDR1 SEHNR and CDR2 FQNEAQ (reference sequence). V dropped 5 bases and J dropped 0; count of bases not matched to a gene: 6. CDR3 residues: CASSRRGLVNTEAFF. The CDR3 bases are TGTGCCAGCAGCCGAAGGGGGCTTGTGAACACTGAAGCTTTCTTT.

This clonotype appeared many times. The rearrangement uses TRBV20-1 and TRBJ2-3, with a weak D call TRBD2 (6 bases). This CDR3 has 13 residues. Germline assignment: CDR1 DFQATT and CDR2 SNEGSKA (reference sequence). V lost 5 bases and J lost 4, with 13 bases in between. Here the CDR3 reads CSARDSPADTQYF. The CDR3 coding sequence is TGCAGTGCTCGGGACTCTCCCGCAGATACGCAGTATTTT.

There are many counts of this clonotype. The V call is TRBV11-3, the J call TRBJ2-7; tentatively, D is TRBD2 (5 bases). Per germline, CDR1 SGHNT and CDR2 YENEEA. The V end was cut by 7 bases, the J end by 6 bases, with 13 bases between. The CDR3 is made up of 12 amino acids. The DNA of the CDR3 is TGTGCCAGCACGAGGATTCGGGGCGAGCAGTACTTC. Translation: CASTRIRGEQYF.